This T cell receptor beta chain was observed in a study of cytomegalovirus exposure and HLA in healthy donors. This clone was detected once. As yet, its antigen is unknown. PCR involved 60 Vbeta and 13 Jbeta primers. Using immunoSEQ multiplex PCR, the repertoire was profiled, and TCRdb retains in-frame clones only, with some absent. This table has around 180,000 clones, 84% appearing once. General study results and limits: Some TCR beta chains (around 160 of them) were listed as cytomegalovirus-associated. Per a prior analysis, the majority of TCR beta V segments were productive roughly 90% or roughly 30% of the time. Clonal expansion was found to be greater in HLA-associated TCR beta chains than in equally common others in a later analysis.

Regarding donors, all were healthy bone marrow donors. The CDR3 length is 16 residues. The V gene's germline CDR1 is MGHDK and CDR2 SYGVNS. J lost 6 bases, V lost 4 bases, and 10 bases had no gene match. The sample comprised PBMCs. The TCR comes from a girl aged 2-9 years in good health and CMV-seropositive. The chain carries TRBV25-1 and TRBJ2-1, with 9 bases identical to TRBD1. The CDR3 loop is CASSVPGTGLGNEQFF. Here the CDR3 DNA reads TGTGCCAGCAGTGTTCCCGGGACAGGGTTGGGCAATGAGCAGTTCTTC. The full variable domain, with the rest looked up from reference TRBV25-1 and TRBJ2-1, is EADIYQTPRYLVIGTGKKITLECSQTMGHDKMYWYQQDPGMELHLIHYSYGVNSTEKGDLSSESTVSRIRTEHFPLTLESARPSHTSQYLCASSVPGTGLGNEQFFGPGTRLTVL.